This entry lists 31 T cell receptor beta chains sequenced from one sample in a study of radiotherapy plus CTLA-4 blockade in lung cancer. The table came from immunoSEQ multiplex PCR; TCRdb's copy has only in-frame clones and leaves some out. The sample includes 85,000 to 100,000 clones, around 86% of them seen just once. The material sequenced was peripheral blood, taken from a patient treated with radiotherapy plus ipilimumab. The receptors were sampled from a human donor with non-small cell lung cancer that progressed on radiotherapy plus ipilimumab.

The genes are TRBV19 and TRBJ2-7; no reliable D call. This CDR3 comprises 14 residues. In germline, CDR1 is LNHDA, CDR2 SQIVND (reference sequence). V was cut by 0 bases and J by 3 bases, with 9 bases left in between. This chain's CDR3 is CASSIDQWGYEQYF. Written as DNA, the CDR3 is TGTGCCAGTAGTATAGATCAATGGGGCTACGAGCAGTACTTC.

The rearrangement joins TRBV9 to TRBJ1-3; no reliable D call. This CDR3 has 12 residues. From germline, CDR1 is SGDLS and CDR2 YYNGEE. Trimming pared 3 bases from V and 2 bases from J, leaving 3 bases between. DNA of the CDR3: TGTGCCAGCAGCGGCGCTGGAAACACCATATATTTT. Amino acid sequence: CASSGAGNTIYF.

The chain joins TRBV9 to TRBJ1-2; the match to TRBD1 covers 10 bases. J was trimmed by 1 base and V by 0 bases; bases with no gene match: 0. CDR3 length equals 15 residues. Germline lookup yields CDR1 SGDLS and CDR2 YYNGEE. Here the CDR3 reads CASSVGTGGNYGYTF. The CDR3 DNA is TGTGCCAGCAGCGTAGGGACAGGGGGTAACTATGGCTACACCTTC. Full variable domain (remainder filled in from reference TRBV9 and TRBJ1-2): DSGVTQTPKHLITATGQRVTLRCSPRSGDLSVYWYQQSLDQGLQFLIQYYNGEERAKGNILERFSAQQFPDLHSELNLSSLELGDSALYFCASSVGTGGNYGYTFGSGTRLTVV.

The chain recombines TRBV27 with TRBJ1-2; D uncertain. The germline V and J ends were trimmed by 9 bases and 4 bases, with 9 bases remaining between them. Germline V CDR1 and CDR2: MNHEY, SMNVEV (reference sequence). The CDR3 runs 11 residues. DNA for the CDR3: TGTGCCAGTGGTCGAGTCTATGGCTACACCTTC. It translates to CASGRVYGYTF.

The chain carries TRBV4-2 and TRBJ1-2, with 9 bases that match TRBD1. Germline-derived CDR1 and CDR2 are LGHNA and YNFKEQ. J gave up 7 bases and V 3 bases, and 6 bases lay outside the gene matches. The CDR3 runs to 14 residues. CDR3 nucleotide sequence: TGTGCCAGCAGCCACGGACAGGGGCTCGGTGGCTACACCTTC. It yields the protein CASSHGQGLGGYTF.

The V and J genes are TRBV11-3 and TRBJ2-7, with D unclear. In germline, CDR1 is SGHNT, CDR2 YENEEA. V lost 11 bases, J lost 0 bases, and 11 bases lay in between. This CDR3 has 12 amino acids. CDR3 nucleotide sequence: TGTGCCGTAGGAGATAGCTCCTACGAGCAGTACTTC. Its protein product is CAVGDSSYEQYF.

This sequence joins TRBV7-2 and TRBJ1-2, with 8 bases matching TRBD1. The CDR3 is made up of 19 amino acids. Per the germline V gene, CDR1 is SGHTA and CDR2 is FQGNSA. J lost 4 bases, V lost 2 bases, and 18 bases had no gene match. Here the CDR3 reads CASSLIRGTGGMGSYGYTF. CDR3 DNA: TGTGCCAGCAGCTTAATTCGGGGGACAGGAGGGATGGGTAGCTATGGCTACACCTTC.

The chain is built from TRBV4-2 and TRBJ2-7; 8 positions agree with TRBD1. The germline V gene has CDR1 LGHNA and CDR2 YNFKEQ. With V trimmed by 3 bases and J by 0 bases, 1 base remained unmatched. There are 14 residues in the CDR3. CDR3 nucleotides: TGTGCCAGCAGCCAGGACAGGGACTCCTACGAGCAGTACTTC. Protein sequence: CASSQDRDSYEQYF.

The CDR3 is CAWSGAGGADTQYF. DNA for the CDR3: TGTGCCTGGAGTGGGGCGGGAGGAGCAGATACGCAGTATTTT. V and J are TRBV30 and TRBJ2-3; 8 nucleotides line up with TRBD2. After removal of 1 base from V and 4 bases from J, the junction contained 4 bases not matched to a gene. The CDR3 has 14 amino acids. CDR1 is GTSNPN, CDR2 SVGIG, per germline (reference sequence).

V and J are TRBV7-9 and TRBJ2-7; 8 bases line up with TRBD2. Germline V CDR1 and CDR2: SEHNR, FQNEAQ (reference sequence). The CDR3 extends over 13 amino acids. Losses at the gene ends were 10 bases for V and 6 bases for J; bases not matched to a gene: 11. The CDR3 protein is CATGTGGPGEQYF. In nucleotides, the CDR3 is TGTGCCACTGGAACGGGAGGGCCGGGCGAGCAGTACTTC.

J is TRBJ1-2 and V is TRBV18; D uncertain. In germline, CDR1 is KGHSH, CDR2 LQKENI. Between the trimmed V and J ends, which lost 0 bases and 2 bases, there was a span of 7 bases. The CDR3 spans 14 residues. This chain's CDR3 is CASSPPAWNYGYTF. CDR3 nucleotides: TGTGCCAGCTCACCACCGGCGTGGAACTATGGCTACACCTTC.

The V call is TRBV7-9, the J call TRBJ2-5; TRBD2 matches 12 bases. The ends lost 0 bases at V and 5 bases at J; junction bases unmatched: 10. Per the germline V gene, CDR1 is SEHNR and CDR2 is FQNEAQ (reference sequence). This CDR3 contains 18 residues. The CDR3, as DNA: TGTGCCAGCAGCTTAGCTGAGGCTAGCGGGGGGGCCGTGGAGACCCAGTACTTC. Translation: CASSLAEASGGAVETQYF.

The chain carries TRBV5-6 and TRBJ2-5; TRBD2 is a possible D gene (6 bases). CDR1 is SGHDT and CDR2 is YYEEEE in the germline V gene. V was shortened by 4 bases and J by 1 base, with 11 bases between the two germline ends. The CDR3 has 14 amino acids. CDR3 nucleotides: TGTGCCAGCAGCCTTCCGGGACTCCAAGAGACCCAGTACTTC. This sequence encodes CASSLPGLQETQYF.

V is TRBV6-6 and J is TRBJ2-7, with D perhaps given as TRBD1 or TRBD2 (5 bases each). Trimming pared 7 bases from V and 2 bases from J, leaving 12 bases between. CDR3 length: 13 amino acids. Germline CDR1 and CDR2: MNHNY and SVGAGI (reference sequence). The CDR3 region is CASTGRVTYEQYF. In DNA form, the CDR3 reads TGTGCCAGCACAGGGAGAGTGACCTACGAGCAGTACTTC.

CDR3 region: CASSQNSQETQYF. The CDR3 coding sequence is TGTGCCAGCTCACAGAACTCCCAAGAGACCCAGTACTTC. This chain connects TRBV18 to TRBJ2-5; D remains unclear. Deletions cut 4 bases from V and 1 base from J, with 7 bases between. The germline V gene has CDR1 KGHSH and CDR2 LQKENI. The CDR3 has 13 amino acids.

The chain has TRBV28 and TRBJ1-3; D ambiguous. This CDR3 has 12 amino acids. Trimming left V 4 bases short and J 11 bases short, with 12 bases between. Germline V CDR1 and CDR2: MDHEN, SYDVKM. DNA for the CDR3: TGTGCCAGCAGTTCCCCCGGGGTGCCCATATATTTT. Protein sequence: CASSSPGVPIYF.

The chain employs TRBV18 and TRBJ2-1; perhaps D is TRBD1 or TRBD2 (7 bases each). Between the trimmed V and J ends, which lost 2 bases and 7 bases, there was a span of 18 bases. The CDR3 runs to 16 residues. CDR1 and CDR2 from the germline V gene are KGHSH and LQKENI. CDR3 residues: CASSPFTTGRDNEQFF. CDR3 sequence (DNA): TGTGCCAGCTCACCATTTACGACAGGGAGGGATAATGAGCAGTTCTTC.

The chain has TRBV7-2 and TRBJ1-5; maybe TRBD1 (6 bases). CDR1 and CDR2 (germline): SGHTA, FQGNSA. The germline V and J ends were trimmed by 3 bases and 0 bases, with 12 bases remaining between them. The CDR3 runs to 16 residues. The CDR3 coding sequence is TGTGCCAGCAGCTTCACAGGGCCGTATAGCAATCAGCCCCAGCATTTT. The encoded protein is CASSFTGPYSNQPQHF.

This chain connects TRBV28 to TRBJ2-5, with TRBD2 matching over 10 bases. The length of the CDR3 is 16 residues. V gave up 2 bases and J gave up 4 bases; unmatched junction bases: 7. CDR1 is MDHEN and CDR2 is SYDVKM in the germline V gene. DNA for the CDR3: TGTGCCAGCAGTTTACGTGGGCTAGCGGGGGTAGAGACCCAGTACTTC. It is translated as CASSLRGLAGVETQYF.

CDR3 bases: TGCGCCAGCAGCTTTGTCGAGGGGATCGGGGAGCTGTTTTTT. Protein product: CASSFVEGIGELFF. The chain carries TRBV5-1 and TRBJ2-2; D tentatively fits TRBD1 or TRBD2 (5 bases each). This CDR3 has 14 amino acids. V lost 2 bases to trimming and J lost 7 bases, with 12 bases between them. The germline gives CDR1 SGHRS, CDR2 YFSETQ. Complete variable domain (other parts from reference TRBV5-1 and TRBJ2-2): KAGVTQTPRYLIKTRGQQVTLSCSPISGHRSVSWYQQTPGQGLQFLFEYFSETQRNKGNFPGRFSGRQFSNSRSEMNVSTLELGDSALYLCASSFVEGIGELFFGEGSRLTVL.

Of note for this clone: An end of the junction does not agree with germline; a read error may underlie this. The rearrangement links TRBV7-7 to TRBJ2-3; D not certain. The CDR3 totals 13 residues. Germline V CDR1 and CDR2: SSHAT, FNYEAQ (reference sequence). The CDR3 reads CASSLARTDTQYF. The CDR3 DNA is TGTGCTAGCAGCTTAGCCCGTACAGATACGCAGTATTTT. Supplemented by reference TRBV7-7 and TRBJ2-3, the full variable domain reads GAGVSQSPRYKVTKRGQDVTLRCDPISSHATLYWYQQALGQGPEFLTYFNYEAQPDKSGLPSDRFSAERPEGSISTLTIQRTEQRDSAMYRCASSLARTDTQYFGPGTRLTVL.

The table lists this clone with a count of one. The rearrangement links TRBV6-6 to TRBJ1-5; a possible D gene is TRBD1 (6 bases). The V gene's germline CDR1 is MNHNY and CDR2 SVGAGI (reference sequence). The CDR3 length is 16 residues. Trimming shortened V by 6 bases and J by 9 bases, and 24 bases separated the two germline ends. This CDR3 is CASSDLTGKGRLPQHF. In DNA, the CDR3 is TGTGCCAGCAGCGACCTAACAGGGAAGGGTCGTCTGCCCCAGCATTTT.

This clone showed up many times. J is TRBJ1-2 and V is TRBV5-4; 7 bases are shared with TRBD1. After removal of 5 bases from V and 4 bases from J, the junction contained 11 bases not matched to a gene. The CDR3 contains 15 residues. The germline V gene encodes CDR1 SGHNT and CDR2 YYREEE (reference sequence). The CDR3 reads CASSRDRAPFYGYTF. CDR3 nucleotides: TGTGCCAGCAGTCGCGACAGGGCCCCCTTCTATGGCTACACCTTC. The variable domain in full, completed from reference TRBV5-4 and TRBJ1-2, reads ETGVTQSPTHLIKTRGQQVTLRCSSQSGHNTVSWYQQALGQGPQFIFQYYREEENGRGNFPPRFSGLQFPNYSSELNVNALELDDSALYLCASSRDRAPFYGYTFGSGTRLTVV.

V and J are TRBV6-1 and TRBJ2-5; D possibly corresponds to TRBD2 (5 bases). Germline-derived CDR1 and CDR2 are MNHNS and SASEGT. V lost 4 bases, J lost 1 base, and 7 bases lay in between. This CDR3 region has 13 residues. This CDR3 reads CASSGTFQETQYF. CDR3 nucleotide sequence: TGTGCCAGCAGTGGGACTTTCCAAGAGACCCAGTACTTC.

The chain is built from TRBV6-5 and TRBJ2-4; D assignment may be TRBD1 or TRBD2 (6 bases each). The CDR3 is 14 amino acids. The germline V gene encodes CDR1 MNHEY and CDR2 SVGAGI. Trimming stripped 4 bases from V and 9 bases from J, with 16 bases between. DNA for the CDR3: TGTGCCAGCAGTTCCCCAGGGGCCGGGAGCATTCAGTACTTC. Translation: CASSSPGAGSIQYF.

This sequence joins TRBV25-1 and TRBJ1-5; no clear D. Germline V gene data show CDR1 as MGHDK and CDR2 as SYGVNS. V lost 3 bases to trimming and J lost 2 bases, with 2 bases between them. The CDR3 runs 12 residues. Here the CDR3 reads CASSDGNQPQHF. CDR3 DNA sequence: TGTGCCAGCAGTGACGGCAATCAGCCCCAGCATTTT.

The rearrangement links TRBV7-2 to TRBJ2-7; D may correspond to TRBD1 or TRBD2 (5 bases each). This CDR3 comprises 13 residues. Germline V gives CDR1 SGHTA, CDR2 FQGNSA. The V gene lost 4 bases and the J gene lost 6 bases, with 13 bases spanning the gap. This CDR3 is CASSYGTVGEQYF. The CDR3 DNA reads as TGTGCCAGCAGCTACGGGACCGTCGGCGAGCAGTACTTC. The variable domain in full, completed from reference TRBV7-2 and TRBJ2-7, reads GAGVSQSPSNKVTEKGKDVELRCDPISGHTALYWYRQSLGQGLEFLIYFQGNSAPDKSGLPSDRFSAERTGGSVSTLTIQRTQQEDSAVYLCASSYGTVGEQYFGPGTRLTVT.

The chain carries TRBV6-6 and TRBJ1-5; D is ambiguous. Germline V gene data show CDR1 as MNHNY and CDR2 as SVGAGI (reference sequence). V gave up 0 bases and J gave up 1 base, with 4 bases separating them. There are 14 residues in the CDR3. The CDR3 here is CASSYSESNQPQHF. CDR3 sequence (DNA): TGTGCCAGCAGTTACTCAGAAAGCAATCAGCCCCAGCATTTT.

The chain carries TRBV29-1 and TRBJ2-3; D may match TRBD1 or TRBD2 (6 bases each). Germline loops: CDR1 SQVTM, CDR2 ANQGSEA. The germline V and J ends were trimmed by 8 bases and 14 bases, with 20 bases remaining between them. The CDR3 runs 11 residues. The CDR3 here is CSSGAAHELYF. In DNA form, the CDR3 reads TGCAGCTCGGGGGCGGCCCATGAATTGTATTTT.

This chain uses TRBV7-9 with TRBJ1-5; 7 nucleotides agree with TRBD1. CDR3 length: 14 residues. V lost 5 bases and J lost 3; bases outside the gene matches: 4. Germline values: CDR1 SEHNR, CDR2 FQNEAQ (reference sequence). The DNA of the CDR3 is TGTGCCAGCAGCCAGGGACAGTCCAATCAGCCCCAGCATTTT. It translates to CASSQGQSNQPQHF.

The chain links TRBV6-5 to TRBJ2-7; 12 nucleotides match TRBD2. V was pared by 6 bases and J by 7 bases, with 7 bases of the junction left unmatched. CDR1 and CDR2 (germline): MNHEY, SVGAGI. The CDR3 is 14 amino acids. The CDR3 spells CASRASGGAGEQYF. CDR3 DNA: TGTGCCAGCAGGGCTAGCGGGGGGGCCGGAGAGCAGTACTTC.